This is a list of T cell receptor beta chains from one sample in a study of blood T cell repertoires in COVID-19. TCRdb's copy holds only in-frame clones and misses some; the assay was immunoSEQ multiplex PCR. The sample contains under 200,000 clones, approximately 87% of which appear only once. The source material was peripheral blood. These receptors were taken from a young man with active or convalescent COVID-19. Each CDR3 is given with its conserved first and last residue. The D gene is left open where the match is weak. Clone sizes are given selectively: once, few, many, or a class where the clone is expanded.

>TRBD2|TRBJ2-1|-|20|TRBV27
TGTGCCAGCAGGGGACCCCCCGGACTAGCGATATCACTGCCTAACAATGAGCAGTTCTTC
CASRGPPGLAISLPNNEQFF
>-|TRBJ1-2|-|13|TRBV10-1
TGCGCCAGAGAACCGGGGGGTGGCTATGGCTACACCTTC
CAREPGGGYGYTF
>TRBD1|TRBJ1-1|-|14|TRBV7-9
TGTGCCAGCAGCTTGGGACAGGGGGACACTGAAGCTTTCTTT
CASSLGQGDTEAFF
>-|TRBJ2-1|-|13|TRBV12-3/TRBV12-4
TGTGCCAGCAGCTACACAACAGAGATTGAGCAGTTCTTC
CASSYTTEIEQFF
>TRBD1|TRBJ2-1|-|13|TRBV7-8
TGTGCCAGCAACCTACAGGGGTACAATGAGCAGTTCTTC
CASNLQGYNEQFF
>-|TRBJ1-4|-|14|TRBV18
TGTGCCAGCTCACCACAAGGGCGGGGTGAAAAACTGTTTTTT
CASSPQGRGEKLFF
>TRBD2|TRBJ2-1|-|16|TRBV9
TGTGCCAGCAGCCACGAAGGACTAGCGGTCAAGGATGAGCAGTTCTTC
CASSHEGLAVKDEQFF
>TRBD1|TRBJ2-5|-|14|TRBV11-2
TGTGCCAGCAGCCTAGGGACAGCGAGGGAGACCCAGTACTTC
CASSLGTARETQYF
>-|TRBJ2-2|-|14|TRBV11-2
TGTGCCAGCAGCTCCCCTCGAGGCACCGGGGAGCTGTTTTTT
CASSSPRGTGELFF
>-|TRBJ1-1|once|13|TRBV29-1
TGCAGCATATACGGGACACAGAACACTGAAGCTTTCTTT
CSIYGTQNTEAFF
>TRBD2|TRBJ2-1|-|15|TRBV18
TGTGCCAGCTCACCAGGACTAGCGGGAGACAATGAGCAGTTCTTC
CASSPGLAGDNEQFF
>-|TRBJ2-4|once|16|TRBV3-1/TRBV3-2
TGTGCCAGCAGCAACAGGGAAGCGATAGCCAAAAACATTCAGTACTTC
CASSNREAIAKNIQYF
>TRBD2|TRBJ2-5|-|16|TRBV25-1
TGTGCCAGCAGTGACGTACTAGCGGGGGTTGAAGAGACCCAGTACTTC
CASSDVLAGVEETQYF
>TRBD1|TRBJ1-2|-|14|TRBV12-5
TGTGCTAGTGGTTTGGGACAGGGGGCCGAGGGCTACACCTTC
CASGLGQGAEGYTF
>-|TRBJ2-5|-|13|TRBV3-1/TRBV3-2
TGTGCCAGCAGCCGCAGTCAAACAGAGACCCAGTACTTC
CASSRSQTETQYF